This TCR beta chain was observed in a study of blood T cell repertoires in COVID-19. Study-level information: Donors in the United States, Italy and Spain gave samples during acute or convalescent COVID-19. From T cells, B-cell-depleted T cells, or PBMCs came the material, which was cDNA or gDNA.

Authors' methods: From reference gene primer amplification, estimates of nucleated cell counts were derived. Only in-frame clones appear in the TCRdb table, and some are missing; sequencing was by immunoSEQ multiplex PCR. The V and J calls and clone size were taken over from that table, and D and trimming were inferred from the DNA. The sample has about 290,000 clones; about 82% are singletons. After removal of 2 bases from V and 8 bases from J, the junction contained 5 bases not matched to a gene. The germline CDR1 and CDR2 sequences are MNHEY and SMNVEV (reference sequence). This CDR3 comprises 14 residues.

The specimen was peripheral blood. The chain employs TRBV27 and TRBJ1-2, with TRBD1 matching 10 bases. The source is a woman in her fifties or sixties with active or convalescent COVID-19. In DNA form, the CDR3 reads TGTGCCAGCAGTTTAAGACAGGGGGCGGAGGGCTACACCTTC. Translating it yields CASSLRQGAEGYTF.